The 29 T cell receptor beta chains below come from one sample, sequenced in a study of post-analysis software for immune sequencing data. Notes on the study in general: Roughly five TRBV segments appeared more often in patients than in controls, and TRBV5-6, TRBV5-1 and TRBV20-1 were among these.

Each TCR beta cDNA library carried unique molecular identifiers. Each CDR3 protein is one row after TCRdb ran MiXCR on the PCR reads. This sample has approximately 460,000 distinct CDR3 sequences; approximately 46% occur once, and the top ten carry about 12%. Antigen specificity for these receptors is unknown. Source material: blood. These receptors came from a girl between 5 and 17 years old with multiple sclerosis.

This chain uses TRBV5-1 with TRBJ2-1, with 13 bases matching TRBD2. V lost 4 bases, J lost 10 bases, and 11 bases stayed unmatched. Germline values: CDR1 SGHRS, CDR2 YFSETQ. The CDR3 covers 16 residues. The CDR3 spells CASSPGGGLAGEEQFF. The CDR3 DNA sequence: TGCGCCAGCAGCCCCGGTGGAGGACTAGCGGGAGAGGAGCAGTTCTTC.

The V and J genes are TRBV9 and TRBJ1-1, with D possibly matching TRBD1 (5 bases). CDR3 length equals 13 residues. V lost 3 bases and J lost 6, with 12 bases in between. Germline CDR1 SGDLS, CDR2 YYNGEE. CDR3: CASSETVSAEAFF. For the CDR3, the DNA is TGTGCCAGCAGCGAGACAGTTTCCGCTGAAGCTTTCTTT.

The table lists this clonotype with a few counts. The chain carries TRBV20-1 and TRBJ2-7, with D uncertain. V was shortened by 0 bases and J by 0 bases, with 12 bases between the two germline ends. CDR3 length: 15 amino acids. Per the germline V gene, CDR1 is DFQATT and CDR2 is SNEGSKA (reference sequence). The CDR3 DNA is TGCAGTGCTAGAGATCGGGCAGCCGGCTCCTACGAGCAGTACTTC. Translating gives CSARDRAAGSYEQYF.

This clonotype showed up just a few times. The V and J genes are TRBV4-2 and TRBJ2-5; D ambiguous. With 1 base removed from V and 0 bases from J, the gap between germline ends came to 12 bases. The CDR3 loop spans 16 amino acids. Germline CDR1 reads LGHNA; CDR2 reads YNFKEQ. The CDR3: CASSQVLFRHQETQYF. CDR3 nucleotide sequence: TGTGCCAGCAGCCAAGTCCTTTTTCGCCACCAAGAGACCCAGTACTTC.

The rearrangement joins TRBV12-3 or TRBV12-4 to TRBJ2-3; no clear D gene. The CDR3 covers 15 residues. Trimming took off 1 base at V and 0 bases at J, with 8 bases between the two ends. The CDR3 sequence is CASSLVRPSTDTQYF. The CDR3 region has the DNA TGTGCCAGCAGTTTAGTTAGGCCAAGCACAGATACGCAGTATTTT.

This clonotype was seen more than once but under ten times. The CDR3 loop is CASSSAKGALDEQYF. CDR3 nucleotides: TGTGCCAGCAGTTCAGCAAAGGGGGCGCTGGACGAGCAGTACTTC. The J gene is TRBJ2-7, the V gene TRBV27, with 7 positions matching TRBD1. Germline-derived CDR1 and CDR2 are MNHEY and SMNVEV (reference sequence). This CDR3 comprises 15 residues. The ends lost 4 bases at V and 5 bases at J; junction bases unmatched: 11.

The V and J genes are TRBV7-2 and TRBJ1-2; D is possibly TRBD1 (5 bases). Germline V gene sequence: CDR1 SGHTA, CDR2 FQGNSA. Trimming removed 0 bases from V and 8 bases from J, with 19 bases in between. This CDR3 spans 16 amino acids. CDR3 sequence reads: CASSLASQGWSEGYTF. CDR3 coding DNA: TGTGCCAGCAGCTTAGCTTCCCAGGGTTGGTCTGAGGGCTACACCTTC.

This clonotype was counted only a few times. The chain carries TRBV7-2 and TRBJ2-1; D is uncertain. The V end lost 5 bases, the J end lost 10 bases, and 15 bases lay between the germline ends. Germline V gene lookup returns CDR1 SGHTA and CDR2 FQGNSA. This CDR3 comprises 13 residues. The CDR3 loop is CASSAPLHREQFF. The CDR3 region has the DNA TGTGCCAGCAGCGCCCCCCTGCACAGAGAGCAGTTCTTC.

Concerning this clonotype: A junction boundary mismatches the germline segment, possibly from a read error. The chain links TRBV29-1 to TRBJ2-7, with 9 bases identical to TRBD2. The CDR3 runs to 14 residues. The V gene's germline CDR1 is SQVTM and CDR2 ANQGSEA. The CDR3 DNA reads TGCGGCGTTGAAGAGGAAGCGGGAGGCCCCGAGCAGTACTTC. Protein product: CGVEEEAGGPEQYF.

The chain employs TRBV30 and TRBJ2-5; no firm D call. Looked up from germline, CDR1 is GTSNPN and CDR2 is SVGIG (reference sequence). With 1 base removed from V and 5 bases from J, the gap between germline ends came to 2 bases. The CDR3 sequence is 10 residues long. This CDR3 reads CAWSGETQYF. For the CDR3, the DNA is TGTGCCTGGAGTGGGGAGACCCAGTACTTC.

As for this clonotype: Compared with germline, one end of the junction differs, possibly owing to a read error. The chain links TRBV20-1 to TRBJ2-3; 11 bases match TRBD2. The germline CDR1 and CDR2 sequences are DFQATT and SNEGSKA (reference sequence). The CDR3 spans 17 residues. The CDR3 region has the DNA TGCAGTGCTAGAGATCCCCTCACTAGCGGGAGCAAAGATACGCAGTATTTT. It specifies CSARDPLTSGSKDTQYF.

V and J are TRBV7-2 and TRBJ2-2, with 12 bases aligning to TRBD2. Germline loops: CDR1 SGHTA, CDR2 FQGNSA. With 5 bases clipped from V and 7 bases from J, the junction kept 8 bases outside the gene matches. The CDR3 is 16 residues long. For the CDR3, the DNA is TGTGCCAGCAGCCGCGGACTAGCGGGATCGGGCGGGGAGCTGTTTTTT. Its protein is CASSRGLAGSGGELFF.

The chain employs TRBV28 and TRBJ2-7, with 7 bases lining up with TRBD1. The germline V gene encodes CDR1 MDHEN and CDR2 SYDVKM. V dropped 10 bases and J dropped 2; count of bases not matched to a gene: 11. The CDR3 contains 14 residues. The CDR3 bases are TGTGCCACTTCTCCCGGGACAGCGACCTACGAGCAGTACTTC. Residues: CATSPGTATYEQYF.

This chain joins TRBV7-2 and TRBJ2-1; D gene ambiguous. The CDR3 has 13 amino acids. V was trimmed by 4 bases and J by 6 bases, leaving 10 bases between them. Germline CDR1 and CDR2: SGHTA and FQGNSA. The CDR3 DNA is TGTGCCAGCAGCTCCCCGTCGGCCAATGAGCAGTTCTTC. This gives the protein CASSSPSANEQFF.

CDR3 residues: CAITRVGNTEAFF. CDR3 in DNA: TGTGCCATCACAAGGGTTGGGAACACTGAAGCTTTCTTT. The rearrangement joins TRBV10-3 to TRBJ1-1; D gene ambiguous. Trimming cost V 7 bases and J 1 base, with 10 bases left between them. CDR1 ENHRY and CDR2 SYGVKD come from the germline V gene. CDR3 size: 13 residues.

V usage is TRBV20-1 and J usage is TRBJ2-1, with 8 bases fitting TRBD2. In germline, CDR1 is DFQATT, CDR2 SNEGSKA (reference sequence). Trimming removed 7 bases from V and 1 base from J; junction bases left unmatched: 3. The CDR3 runs to 13 residues. The CDR3 loop reads CSVAGTSYNEQFF. CDR3 nucleotide sequence: TGCAGTGTAGCGGGAACGTCCTACAATGAGCAGTTCTTC.

A few counts support this clonotype. The chain recombines TRBV7-6 with TRBJ2-4; 7 bases agree with TRBD2. CDR1 and CDR2 from the germline V gene are SGHVS and FNYEAQ. This CDR3 has 13 amino acids. V was clipped by 5 bases and J by 5 bases; unmatched bases: 3. The CDR3 is CASSLRGENIQYF. The CDR3 DNA reads as TGTGCCAGCAGCCTACGGGGGGAAAACATTCAGTACTTC. The whole variable domain, remainder taken from reference TRBV7-6 and TRBJ2-4, is GAGVSQSPRYKVTKRGQDVALRCDPISGHVSLYWYRQALGQGPEFLTYFNYEAQQDKSGLPNDRFSAERPEGSISTLTIQRTEQRDSAMYRCASSLRGENIQYFGAGTRLSVL.

This clonotype was counted a few times. The chain joins TRBV20-1 to TRBJ2-7; 8 bases match TRBD2. CDR3 size: 17 residues. J lost 2 bases, V lost 6 bases, and 18 bases had no gene match. Germline V gives CDR1 DFQATT, CDR2 SNEGSKA (reference sequence). The CDR3 DNA follows: TGCAGTGCGAACAGGAACCTCCGACTAGCGCGACCCTACGAGCAGTACTTC. Protein sequence: CSANRNLRLARPYEQYF.

The chain is built from TRBV7-9 and TRBJ2-5; no definite D call. The CDR3 runs 15 residues. Trimming pared 5 bases from V and 4 bases from J, leaving 17 bases between. CDR1 is SEHNR and CDR2 is FQNEAQ in the germline V gene (reference sequence). Here the CDR3 reads CASSPPRDQIETQYF. CDR3 bases: TGTGCCAGCAGCCCCCCCCGCGACCAAATAGAGACCCAGTACTTC.

This clonotype has more than one count but fewer than ten. The chain combines TRBV18 with TRBJ2-3; the D is unclear. The length of the CDR3 is 12 residues. CDR1 is KGHSH and CDR2 is LQKENI in the germline V gene. Deletions cut 2 bases from V and 6 bases from J, with 6 bases between. The CDR3 region is CASSPTRDTQYF. In DNA form, the CDR3 reads TGTGCCAGCTCACCAACAAGGGATACGCAGTATTTT.

V gene TRBV7-2 combines with J gene TRBJ1-1, with 7 bases fitting TRBD1. Germline-derived CDR1 and CDR2 are SGHTA and FQGNSA. CDR3 length: 14 amino acids. V lost 2 bases to trimming and J lost 4 bases; unmatched junction nucleotides: 4. The CDR3 loop is CASSLRQGSTEAFF. The CDR3 region has the DNA TGTGCCAGCAGCTTAAGACAGGGCTCCACTGAAGCTTTCTTT.

This clonotype was detected a few times. The chain recombines TRBV6-5 with TRBJ2-7; no definite D call. V dropped 2 bases and J dropped 7 bases, with 6 bases sitting between them. The CDR3 is 11 residues long. Germline CDR1 reads MNHEY; CDR2 reads SVGAGI. CDR3 sequence: CASSYVGEQYF. The CDR3 DNA reads as TGTGCCAGCAGTTACGTGGGGGAGCAGTACTTC.

In its sample, this clonotype was seen a few times. The rearrangement joins TRBV7-2 to TRBJ2-7, with a weak D call TRBD1 (6 bases). V was clipped by 5 bases and J by 4 bases, with 24 bases between them. The CDR3 is 17 residues long. Germline values: CDR1 SGHTA, CDR2 FQGNSA. For the CDR3, the DNA is TGTGCCAGCAGCCCCCGTGTCGACAGGCCGAATTTTTACGAGCAGTACTTC. It codes for CASSPRVDRPNFYEQYF.

The V gene is TRBV5-1, the J gene TRBJ2-4; 10 bases agree with TRBD2. The J call may be wrong; the DNA end is better matched by TRBJ2-7. The germline gives CDR1 SGHRS, CDR2 YFSETQ. The CDR3 contains 16 residues. CDR3 sequence reads: CASSWGRAGGNYEQYF. CDR3 in DNA: TGCGCCAGCAGCTGGGGACGAGCGGGAGGGAACTACGAGCAGTACTTC.

This sequence joins TRBV29-1 and TRBJ1-5; 11 nucleotides agree with TRBD1. Losses at the gene ends were 4 bases for V and 4 bases for J; bases not matched to a gene: 6. The CDR3 runs to 15 residues. The germline V gene has CDR1 SQVTM and CDR2 ANQGSEA. The CDR3 protein is CSVATGTGGNQPQHF. The CDR3 DNA reads as TGCAGCGTTGCAACCGGGACAGGGGGTAATCAGCCCCAGCATTTT.

V gene TRBV30 combines with J gene TRBJ1-1; D remains ambiguous. This CDR3 is 14 amino acids long. Between the trimmed V and J ends, which lost 2 bases and 2 bases, there was a span of 12 bases. Germline V gene data show CDR1 as GTSNPN and CDR2 as SVGIG (reference sequence). The DNA for the CDR3 is TGTGCCTGGAGTAGCCAGACTCCTAACACTGAAGCTTTCTTT. Translated: CAWSSQTPNTEAFF.

The sample holds a few counts of this clonotype. The chain combines TRBV7-3 with TRBJ1-2; 10 bases line up with TRBD1. The germline V gene has CDR1 SGHTA and CDR2 FQGTGA. V was clipped by 3 bases and J by 4 bases; unmatched bases: 5. The CDR3 is made up of 15 amino acids. In nucleotides, the CDR3 is TGTGCCAGCAGCTTTCCGAGGACAGGGGGCTATGGCTACACCTTC. Translation gives CASSFPRTGGYGYTF. Full variable domain (missing parts from reference TRBV7-3 and TRBJ1-2): GAGVSQTPSNKVTEKGKYVELRCDPISGHTALYWYRQSLGQGPEFLIYFQGTGAADDSGLPNDRFFAVRPEGSVSTLKIQRTERGDSAVYLCASSFPRTGGYGYTFGSGTRLTVV.

This clonotype was counted only a few times. The genes are TRBV7-9 and TRBJ2-3; the D gene is possibly TRBD2 (5 bases). Germline CDR1 is SEHNR and CDR2 is FQNEAQ (reference sequence). The CDR3 is made up of 14 amino acids. V was cut by 0 bases and J by 5 bases, with 9 bases left in between. The DNA for the CDR3 is TGTGCCAGCAGCTTAGCCCAGAGGGTAGATACGCAGTATTTT. Translation: CASSLAQRVDTQYF.

This chain links TRBV7-3 with TRBJ2-7; TRBD2 matches at 7 bases. The CDR3 has 16 residues. Germline V gene sequence: CDR1 SGHTA, CDR2 FQGTGA. J lost 7 bases, V lost 1 base, and 13 bases had no gene match. The CDR3 loop is CASSLREGTGLWEQYF. The CDR3 DNA reads as TGTGCCAGCAGCTTAAGGGAGGGCACCGGCTTGTGGGAGCAGTACTTC.